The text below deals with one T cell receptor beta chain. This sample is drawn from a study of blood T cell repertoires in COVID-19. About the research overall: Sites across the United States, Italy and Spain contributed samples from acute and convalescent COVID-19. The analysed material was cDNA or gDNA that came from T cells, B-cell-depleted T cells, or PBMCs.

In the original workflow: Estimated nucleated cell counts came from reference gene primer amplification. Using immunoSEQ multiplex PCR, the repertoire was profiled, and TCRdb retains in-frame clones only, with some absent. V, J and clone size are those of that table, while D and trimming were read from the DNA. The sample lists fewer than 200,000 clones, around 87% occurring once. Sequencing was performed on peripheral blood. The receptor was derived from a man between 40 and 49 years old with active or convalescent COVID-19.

The CDR3 spells CAISEQSQPQHF. CDR3 coding DNA: TGTGCCATCAGTGAGCAATCCCAGCCCCAGCATTTT. The V call is TRBV10-3, the J call TRBJ1-5; D uncertain. V shed 2 bases and J shed 7 bases, with 6 bases lying between them. The CDR3 contains 12 residues. Germline V CDR1 and CDR2: ENHRY, SYGVKD.